These 5 T cell receptor beta chains originate from one sample sequenced in a study of T cell repertoires in cytomegalovirus infection (dated by TCRdb to between 2017 and 2020). Sequencing relied on an Illumina HiSeq 1500. TCRdb's own reprocessing of the public reads used fastp at Q25 and MiXCR and kept productive beta chains. Rows with a matching CDR3 protein are joined into one entry that keeps the most common DNA and genes. This sample is represented by roughly 800,000 distinct CDR3 sequences; under 35% of them were singletons. The ten largest clones add up to roughly 13% of the sample. Which antigens these TCRs recognize remains unknown. The intended sense of this specimen's treatment or condition label: in vitro stimulation with specific CMV peptide epitopes to enrich CMV-specific T cells. The sequenced sample was cultured CD8+ T cells from PBMCs, obtained from culture after CMV antigen stimulation. The receptors shown here come from a human donor in good health (CMV status not recorded). Some clones in this sample may be carry-over from other donors' samples.

There are a few counts of this clonotype. The chain has TRBV4-2 and TRBJ1-3; D gene uncertain. The CDR3 is 16 residues long. Trimming removed 0 bases from V and 4 bases from J, with 13 bases in between. In germline, CDR1 is LGHNA, CDR2 YNFKEQ. The CDR3: CASSQDPAGSGNTIYF. CDR3 in DNA: TGTGCCAGCAGCCAAGATCCCGCTGGATCCGGAAACACCATATATTTT.

This chain uses TRBV11-1 with TRBJ2-2, with D tentatively TRBD2 (6 bases). This CDR3 has 16 amino acids. Germline CDR1 SGHAT, CDR2 FQDESV (reference sequence). With 7 bases removed from V and 0 bases from J, the gap between germline ends came to 15 bases. This chain's CDR3 is CASTSTGTPNTGELFF. The CDR3 coding sequence is TGTGCCAGCACCTCAACGGGGACTCCGAACACCGGGGAGCTGTTTTTT.

The V and J genes are TRBV27 and TRBJ1-2, with 7 bases matching TRBD1. J gave up 3 bases and V 5 bases, and 6 bases lay outside the gene matches. Germline CDR1 reads MNHEY; CDR2 reads SMNVEV (reference sequence). The CDR3 length is 14 residues. DNA of the CDR3: TGTGCCAGCAGTAGGGGGCGCGGGGACTATGGCTACACCTTC. Amino acid sequence: CASSRGRGDYGYTF.

The chain couples TRBV2 to TRBJ1-4, with D hard to call. CDR3 length: 12 amino acids. CDR1 is SNHLY, CDR2 FYNNEI, per germline. Trimming shortened V by 1 base and J by 10 bases, and 7 bases separated the two germline ends. CDR3: CASSEVVGKLFF. As DNA, the CDR3 is TGTGCCAGCAGTGAAGTGGTGGGAAAACTGTTTTTT.

This clonotype appeared many times. The V and J genes are TRBV27 and TRBJ1-1, with a tentative D call TRBD1 (6 bases). The CDR3 consists of 14 residues. V was clipped by 6 bases and J by 0 bases, with 11 bases between them. CDR1 is MNHEY and CDR2 is SMNVEV in the germline V gene (reference sequence). The CDR3 reads CASRTQGLNTEAFF. CDR3 coding DNA: TGTGCCAGCAGAACCCAGGGGTTGAACACTGAAGCTTTCTTT.